The rows below give T cell receptor beta chains drawn from one sample of a study of T cells after posttransplantation cyclophosphamide. This table comes from immunoSEQ multiplex PCR, and its TCRdb copy is limited to in-frame clones, with some not included. The table lists some 35,000 clones, with no singletons. Sequenced material: PBMCs. Receptor source: a man between 25 and 39 years old in good health and a related stem cell transplant donor. The CDR3 runs from the conserved cysteine through the conserved F or W. Each record gives: D gene, J gene, clone size, V gene, CDR3 protein, CDR3 DNA. D genes are given only for firm matches. Only part of the rows carry a size: once, few, many, or a class if the clone is expanded.

. | TRBJ1-2 | many | TRBV12-3/TRBV12-4 | CASSFFPGSPTNYGYTF | TGTGCCAGCAGTTTCTTCCCAGGGTCCCCCACTAACTATGGCTACACCTTC
. | TRBJ1-2 | . | TRBV2 | CASSDRGWEGYGYTF | TGTGCCAGCAGTGACAGGGGATGGGAAGGGTATGGCTACACCTTC
TRBD2 | TRBJ2-1 | many | TRBV5-1 | CASGAGTSDNEQFF | TGCGCCAGCGGGGCCGGGACTAGCGACAATGAGCAGTTCTTC
TRBD1 | TRBJ2-5 | few | TRBV6-6 | CASSTGTGGGETQYF | TGTGCCAGCAGCACCGGGACAGGGGGCGGGGAGACCCAGTACTTC
. | TRBJ1-2 | few | TRBV27 | CASSLSFRDGYTF | TGTGCCAGCAGTTTATCTTTCAGGGATGGCTACACCTTC
TRBD1 | TRBJ2-7 | many | TRBV19 | CASSGHPGQVEQYF | TGTGCCAGTAGTGGACATCCGGGACAGGTCGAGCAGTACTTC
. | TRBJ2-5 | . | TRBV7-2 | CASSQQETQYF | TGTGCCAGCAGCCAACAGGAGACCCAGTACTTC
. | TRBJ1-2 | many | TRBV28 | CASSKGIYGYTF | TGTGCCAGCAGTAAGGGGATCTATGGCTACACCTTC
TRBD2 | TRBJ2-7 | . | TRBV7-2 | CASSPLIASGGGEQYF | TGTGCCAGCAGCCCGCTGATAGCCAGCGGGGGAGGAGAGCAGTACTTC
. | TRBJ1-2 | . | TRBV25-1 | CASSENRQGPNYGYTF | TGTGCCAGCAGTGAAAATCGGCAGGGCCCTAACTATGGCTACACCTTC
TRBD1 | TRBJ2-1 | many | TRBV5-1 | CASSTRTGLAYNEQFF | TGCGCCAGCAGCACCCGGACAGGGTTGGCCTACAATGAGCAGTTCTTC
TRBD1 | TRBJ2-7 | few | TRBV9 | CASSVTGQTPYEQYF | TGTGCCAGCAGCGTTACGGGACAGACACCCTACGAGCAGTACTTC
TRBD2 | TRBJ2-7 | many | TRBV5-4 | CASSHTGLAGPKRYF | TGTGCCAGCAGCCACACGGGACTAGCGGGGCCTAAACGGTACTTC
TRBD1 | TRBJ2-2 | few | TRBV27 | CASSFNGTGNTGELFF | TGTGCCAGCAGTTTTAACGGGACAGGGAACACCGGGGAGCTGTTTTTT
. | TRBJ2-3 | many | TRBV14 | CASSLWTVSTDTQYF | TGTGCCAGCAGCCTTTGGACAGTTAGCACAGATACGCAGTATTTT
TRBD2 | TRBJ2-1 | many | TRBV28 | CASSSLAGGPNEQFF | TGTGCCAGCAGTTCCCTAGCGGGGGGGCCCAATGAGCAGTTCTTC
TRBD2 | TRBJ2-3 | few | TRBV9 | CASSPSGGGTDTQYF | TGTGCCAGCAGCCCCAGTGGGGGGGGCACAGATACGCAGTATTTT
. | TRBJ1-3 | many | TRBV24-1 | CATSDSRGLTNTIYF | TGTGCCACCAGTGATTCGAGGGGTTTGACAAACACCATATATTTT
. | TRBJ2-5 | many | TRBV7-6 | CASSLELQETQYF | TGTGCCAGCAGCTTAGAACTACAAGAGACCCAGTACTTC
TRBD2 | TRBJ2-1 | many | TRBV9 | CASSSGLAGNGQFF | TGTGCCAGCAGCTCCGGACTAGCTGGGAATGGGCAGTTCTTC
TRBD1 | TRBJ1-1 | many | TRBV5-1 | CASSGKDRARDTEAFF | TGCGCCAGCAGCGGGAAGGACAGGGCCCGGGACACTGAAGCTTTCTTT
TRBD1 | TRBJ2-6 | many | TRBV11-3 | CASSFGTGRSGANVLTF | TGTGCCAGCAGCTTCGGGACAGGGCGCTCTGGGGCCAACGTCCTGACTTTC
TRBD1 | TRBJ2-7 | many | TRBV19 | CASREQGAYEQYF | TGTGCCAGTAGAGAACAGGGGGCTTATGAGCAGTACTTC
. | TRBJ1-1 | many | TRBV7-2 | CASSLGAGLSTEAFF | TGTGCCAGCAGCTTAGGGGCGGGGCTGTCCACTGAAGCTTTCTTT
TRBD1 | TRBJ2-2 | many | TRBV2 | CASNHRTGGLDTGELFF | TGTGCCAGCAACCATCGGACAGGGGGGTTGGACACCGGGGAGCTGTTTTTT
TRBD1 | TRBJ1-1 | many | TRBV19 | CASSQSGTGGTEAFF | TGTGCCAGTAGTCAAAGCGGGACAGGCGGAACTGAAGCTTTCTTT
TRBD1 | TRBJ2-7 | many | TRBV6-1 | CASDRAIPYEQYF | TGTGCCAGTGACAGGGCCATTCCCTACGAGCAGTACTTC
. | TRBJ2-3 | many | TRBV6-5 | CASSSFLSLGGDTQYF | TGTGCCAGCAGTTCCTTCCTCTCCCTAGGCGGAGATACGCAGTATTTT
. | TRBJ2-2 | . | TRBV6-6 | CASSYTGVLSTGELFF | TGTGCCAGCAGTTATACGGGGGTGCTATCCACCGGGGAGCTGTTTTTT
. | TRBJ1-2 | many | TRBV27 | CATNGGRGNGYTF | TGTGCCACCAACGGGGGGAGAGGCAATGGCTACACCTTC
TRBD1 | TRBJ1-5 | . | TRBV15 | CATSRDWGQGNQPQHF | TGTGCCACCAGCAGAGATTGGGGACAGGGGAATCAGCCCCAGCATTTT
TRBD2 | TRBJ2-5 | . | TRBV6-2/TRBV6-3 | CASSYSTSGGGYQETQYF | TGTGCCAGCAGTTACTCGACTAGCGGGGGGGGGTACCAAGAGACCCAGTACTTC
. | TRBJ1-5 | . | TRBV24-1 | CATSDRSSQPQHF | TGTGCCACCAGTGACAGGTCCAGTCAGCCCCAGCATTTT
. | TRBJ1-3 | many | TRBV5-1 | CASSLEGHSGNTIYF | TGCGCCAGCAGCTTGGAGGGACACTCTGGAAACACCATATATTTT
. | TRBJ1-6 | many | TRBV19 | CASSIGGIGNSPLHF | TGTGCCAGTAGTATTGGGGGGATCGGCAATTCACCCCTCCACTTT
TRBD2 | TRBJ2-2 | many | TRBV23-1 | CASSQSRTRYTGELFF | TGCGCCAGCAGTCAATCTAGGACTAGGTACACCGGGGAGCTGTTTTTT
TRBD1 | TRBJ2-7 | many | TRBV6-5 | CASSRTGGSYEQYF | TGTGCCAGCAGTAGGACAGGGGGCTCCTACGAGCAGTACTTC
. | TRBJ1-5 | many | TRBV25-1 | CASSEGTKAQHF | TGTGCCAGCAGTGAGGGCACCAAGGCCCAGCATTTT
. | TRBJ1-2 | many | TRBV5-4 | CASSLRQAITF | TGTGCCAGCAGCTTGAGGCAGGCGATTACCTTC
TRBD1 | TRBJ1-2 | many | TRBV5-6 | CASSFGTGTGYTF | TGTGCCAGCAGCTTTGGGACAGGGACTGGCTACACCTTC
. | TRBJ1-2 | . | TRBV9 | CASSGQTNYGYTF | TGTGCCAGCAGTGGACAGACTAACTATGGCTACACCTTC
. | TRBJ1-1 | many | TRBV10-2 | CASTDPVNTEAFF | TGCGCCAGTACTGATCCGGTGAACACTGAAGCTTTCTTT
TRBD2 | TRBJ2-1 | many | TRBV11-3 | CASSLGSTSGNEQFF | TGTGCCAGCAGCTTAGGATCGACTAGCGGCAATGAGCAGTTCTTC
TRBD1 | TRBJ1-3 | many | TRBV5-6 | CASSDLRGANTIYF | TGTGCCAGCAGCGACCTCAGGGGGGCAAACACCATATATTTT
TRBD1 | TRBJ1-3 | many | TRBV7-3 | CASLDRDRIIVDSGNTIYF | TGTGCCAGCCTCGACCGGGACAGGATTATAGTGGACTCTGGAAACACCATATATTTT
. | TRBJ2-7 | . | TRBV29-1 | CSAGGRANSPHEQYF | TGCAGCGCAGGAGGTAGAGCAAACAGTCCACACGAGCAGTACTTC
. | TRBJ1-1 | many | TRBV9 | CASSPGQRNTEAFF | TGTGCCAGCAGCCCTGGACAGAGGAACACTGAAGCTTTCTTT
TRBD1 | TRBJ2-5 | few | TRBV7-3 | CASSTGTGGDQETQYF | TGTGCCAGCAGCACGGGGACAGGGGGCGATCAAGAGACCCAGTACTTC
TRBD2 | TRBJ2-5 | few | TRBV5-1 | CASSFGLAGALQETQYF | TGCGCCAGCAGCTTCGGACTAGCGGGGGCCCTCCAAGAGACCCAGTACTTC
. | TRBJ2-3 | few | TRBV4-1 | CASSLPRGPTDTQYF | TGCGCCAGCAGTTTACCACGCGGTCCCACAGATACGCAGTATTTT
TRBD1 | TRBJ2-2 | few | TRBV19 | CASIVTGRTGELFF | TGTGCCAGTATTGTGACAGGGCGCACCGGGGAGCTGTTTTTT
. | TRBJ1-2 | many | TRBV6-6 | CASSRGVVAGLEGYTF | TGTGCCAGCAGCCGAGGGGTGGTAGCAGGGCTAGAAGGCTACACCTTC
. | TRBJ2-1 | many | TRBV29-1 | CSVEGRVSYNEQFF | TGCAGCGTTGAGGGCAGGGTCTCCTACAATGAGCAGTTCTTC
TRBD1 | TRBJ2-3 | few | TRBV24-1 | CATSDPGQGASDTQYF | TGTGCCACCAGTGATCCGGGACAGGGGGCGTCAGATACGCAGTATTTT